A selection of T cell receptor beta chains follows, all from one sample in a study of shared clonotypes between healthy human individuals. Repertoires were generated with immunoSEQ multiplex PCR, while TCRdb's copy carries only in-frame clones and drops some. Counted here are around 510,000 clones, roughly 95% occurring once; the ten biggest clones make up around 0.067%. The source material was naive CD4+ T cells sorted from blood. The source is a woman younger than 45 in good health. CDR3s include the opening cysteine and the closing phenylalanine or tryptophan. Each record gives: D gene, V gene, clone size, CDR3 length, J gene, CDR3 DNA, CDR3 protein. D genes are given only for firm matches. Rows give clone size only sometimes, using once, few, many, or a class for an expanded clone.

NA	TRBV28	NA	13	TRBJ1-5	TGTGCCAGCAAATTACAGGGCTATCAGCCCCAGCATTTT	CASKLQGYQPQHF
TRBD2	TRBV14	NA	13	TRBJ2-7	TGTGCCAGCAGCCAAGACTTAAGCGGGGAGGTGGTTTTC	CASSQDLSGEVVF
NA	TRBV15	NA	11	TRBJ2-5	TGTGCCACCAGCAGAGATGGGACCCAGTACTTC	CATSRDGTQYF
NA	TRBV29-1	NA	13	TRBJ2-7	TGCAGCGTTGAGAAAGGGGGGAGTTACGAGCAGTACTTC	CSVEKGGSYEQYF
NA	TRBV5-5	NA	14	TRBJ2-1	TGTGCCAGCAGCTTGACTAGCCGGTACAATGAGCAGTTCTTC	CASSLTSRYNEQFF
NA	TRBV4-2	NA	16	TRBJ2-7	TGTGCCAGCAGCCACACCGGGTCCTCCCCCCCCTACGAGCAGTACTTC	CASSHTGSSPPYEQYF
TRBD2	TRBV4-1	NA	17	TRBJ2-1	TGCGCCAGCAGCCAAGGACTAGCGGGAGGGTTCTACAATGAGCAGTTCTTC	CASSQGLAGGFYNEQFF
TRBD1	TRBV5-6	NA	14	TRBJ1-4	TGTGCCAGCAGCTTGCAGGGGGCGAATGAAAAACTGTTTTTT	CASSLQGANEKLFF
TRBD2	TRBV28	NA	15	TRBJ2-7	TGTGCCAGCAGACCACGACTAGCGGGATACGACGAGCAGTACTTC	CASRPRLAGYDEQYF
NA	TRBV7-2	NA	13	TRBJ1-1	TGTGCCAGCAGCGAAACAGGGAACACTGAAGCTTTCTTT	CASSETGNTEAFF
TRBD2	TRBV28	NA	14	TRBJ2-7	TGTGCCAGCACCGGGACTAGCGCTTCCTACGAGCAGTACTTC	CASTGTSASYEQYF
NA	TRBV19	once	11	TRBJ1-1	TGTGCCAGCCGCGGGTACACTGAAGCTTTCTTT	CASRGYTEAFF
TRBD1	TRBV28	NA	14	TRBJ2-7	TGTGCCAGCACTCCCGGGACAGGGGACTACGAGCAGTACTTC	CASTPGTGDYEQYF
NA	TRBV11-2	NA	16	TRBJ1-3	TGTGCCAGCAGCTATCAAATCATGGTCTCTGGAAACACCATATATTTT	CASSYQIMVSGNTIYF
TRBD2	TRBV19	NA	14	TRBJ2-2	TGTGCCAGTAATCTAGCGGGAGACACCGGGGAGCTGTTTTTT	CASNLAGDTGELFF
TRBD1	TRBV2	NA	13	TRBJ1-1	TGTGCCAGCAGTAGACAGGGGAACACTGAAGCTTTCTTT	CASSRQGNTEAFF
TRBD1	TRBV5-1	NA	19	TRBJ1-2	TGCGCCAGCAGCTTCCGTTGGACAGGGACTGAGAATGCTAACTATGGCTACACCTTC	CASSFRWTGTENANYGYTF
NA	TRBV20-1	NA	11	TRBJ2-1	TGCAGTGCTAGAAGGCTCAATGAGCAGTTCTTC	CSARRLNEQFF
NA	TRBV18	once	11	TRBJ2-3	TGTGCCAGCTCGACAGGAGATACGCAGTATTTT	CASSTGDTQYF
NA	TRBV18	NA	14	TRBJ2-7	TGTGCCAGCTCACCGGCCCTGGGGCTCTACGAGCAGTACTTC	CASSPALGLYEQYF
NA	TRBV4-2	NA	14	TRBJ1-1	TGTGCCAGCAGCCAAGAGGGCAGGAACACTGAAGCTTTCTTT	CASSQEGRNTEAFF
TRBD1	TRBV28	NA	14	TRBJ1-2	TGTGCCAGCAGTTCGGGACAGGGGAGCTATGGCTACACCTTC	CASSSGQGSYGYTF
TRBD1	TRBV10-1	NA	14	TRBJ1-3	TGCGCCAGCGGCGGAGGGGGCCCTGGAAACACCATATATTTT	CASGGGGPGNTIYF
TRBD2	TRBV7-2	NA	14	TRBJ2-7	TGTGCCAGCAGCCCGAAAGCGGGAGCCTACGAGCAGTACTTC	CASSPKAGAYEQYF
NA	TRBV7-3	NA	15	TRBJ2-1	TGTGCCAGCAGCCTCCGACAGGCCTCCTACAATGAGCAGTTCTTC	CASSLRQASYNEQFF
NA	TRBV6-5	NA	15	TRBJ2-3	TGTGCCAGCAGTTACGGGATCCGGGCTCCGGATACGCAGTATTTT	CASSYGIRAPDTQYF
NA	TRBV19	NA	13	TRBJ1-2	TGTGCCAGTAGTATAGGAGCTGGCTATGGCTACACCTTC	CASSIGAGYGYTF